One sample yielded the 22 T cell receptor beta chains listed below, sequenced in a study of regulatory T cells in long-lasting Graves disease. Arm-PCR of CDR3 regions and iRepertoire HTBI primers were the basis on which TCR beta libraries were built. TCRdb recomputed calls from the multiplex PCR reads with MiXCR, one row per CDR3 protein. The sample includes about 400,000 distinct CDR3 sequences, 15% of them seen just once. Time point specified: newly diagnosed GD, antithyroid drugs for less than 3 months. Preparation of the TCR library used RNA extracted from PBMCs. The sample here was peripheral blood mononuclear cells (PBMCs), taken at new diagnosis, from a patient treated with antithyroid drugs. These receptors came from a female donor with Graves disease.

This clonotype was counted a few times. The chain links TRBV7-9 to TRBJ1-2; unclear D gene. Trimming removed 2 bases from V and 5 bases from J, with 27 bases in between. Per germline, CDR1 SEHNR and CDR2 FQNEAQ (reference sequence). This CDR3 has 19 residues. In DNA, the CDR3 is TGTGCCAGCAGCTTATTTCGCGACGGCGGATCTCAAAGTCGTTATGGCTACACCTTC. Translating it yields CASSLFRDGGSQSRYGYTF.

The genes are TRBV7-9 and TRBJ2-7; D gene unclear. The germline gives CDR1 SEHNR, CDR2 FQNEAQ (reference sequence). V shed 5 bases and J shed 2 bases, with 13 bases lying between them. The CDR3 runs to 14 residues. The CDR3 coding sequence is TGTGCCAGCAGCCCACGTGGTAATGCCTACGAGCAGTACTTC. This translates into CASSPRGNAYEQYF.

This clonotype came up many times. This chain links TRBV12-3 or TRBV12-4 with TRBJ2-7; no clear D gene. The V gene lost 2 bases and the J gene lost 7 bases, with 9 bases spanning the gap. This CDR3 spans 12 amino acids. This chain's CDR3 is CASSLNRREQYF. The DNA of the CDR3 is TGTGCCAGCAGTTTAAACCGACGGGAGCAGTACTTC.

This clonotype occurred a few times. A much larger clone differs by one base, so this may be a read error. This sequence joins TRBV15 and TRBJ1-1; D is uncertain. The CDR3 extends over 13 amino acids. Germline assignment: CDR1 LNHNV and CDR2 YYDKDF (reference sequence). The CDR3 is CVTSPRRSTEAFF. In nucleotides, the CDR3 is TGTGTCACCAGCCCCAGACGGAGCACTGAAGCTTTCTTT.

This clonotype was picked up many times. The chain has TRBV7-2 and TRBJ2-7, with 7 bases identical to TRBD2. Trimming at V came to 5 bases and at J to 0 bases, leaving 10 bases not matched to a gene. CDR1 SGHTA and CDR2 FQGNSA come from the germline V gene. The CDR3 has 16 residues. CDR3 region: CASSLRVRGSSYEQYF. CDR3 bases: TGTGCCAGCAGCCTAAGGGTTCGCGGGAGCTCCTACGAGCAGTACTTC.

This clonotype was detected only a few times. The rearrangement links TRBV7-2 to TRBJ1-2; the D gene is possibly TRBD1 (5 bases). The CDR3 spans 14 residues. V shed 5 bases and J shed 0 bases, with 10 bases lying between them. Germline CDR1 and CDR2: SGHTA and FQGNSA. CDR3 amino acids: CASSRDVANYGYTF. CDR3 sequence (DNA): TGTGCCAGCAGCAGGGACGTAGCTAACTATGGCTACACCTTC.

This clonotype was recorded many times. This chain links TRBV28 with TRBJ1-5, with D unclear. The CDR3 is made up of 16 amino acids. V was clipped by 5 bases and J by 1 base, with 15 bases between them. CDR1 MDHEN and CDR2 SYDVKM come from the germline V gene. DNA of the CDR3: TGTGCCAGCAGTCCGAGAGGGTTAAGGAGCAATCAGCCCCAGCATTTT. It is translated as CASSPRGLRSNQPQHF.

This clonotype was recorded many times. This rearrangement joins TRBV7-9 to TRBJ2-1, with D unresolved. Germline-derived CDR1 and CDR2 are SEHNR and FQNEAQ (reference sequence). V was pared by 0 bases and J by 3 bases, with 12 bases between. The CDR3 has 16 amino acids. This CDR3 reads CASSLARTVRYNEQFF. As DNA, the CDR3 is TGTGCCAGCAGCTTAGCGCGCACCGTTCGCTACAATGAGCAGTTCTTC.

This clonotype occurred many times. The chain recombines TRBV5-5 with TRBJ2-3; 7 nucleotides align to TRBD1. CDR3 length: 17 amino acids. V dropped 4 bases and J dropped 0; count of bases not matched to a gene: 11. Germline V CDR1 and CDR2: SGHKS, YYEKEE (reference sequence). The CDR3, as DNA: TGTGCCAGCAGCCGAGGACAGGCGACCCGAAGCACAGATACGCAGTATTTT. Protein: CASSRGQATRSTDTQYF.

V usage is TRBV18 and J usage is TRBJ1-6; D remains unclear. V dropped 4 bases and J dropped 8 bases, with 15 bases sitting between them. In germline, CDR1 is KGHSH, CDR2 LQKENI. The length of the CDR3 is 15 residues. CDR3 in DNA: TGTGCCAGCTCACGATCCGGCAATAATGATTCACCCCTCCACTTT. Protein product: CASSRSGNNDSPLHF.

The CDR3 nucleotides are TGTGCCAGCGGGGGGGACAGGGGGTTGATCACTGAAGCTTTCTTT. Translation: CASGGDRGLITEAFF. The chain uses TRBV27 and TRBJ1-1; TRBD1 agrees at 11 bases. J was trimmed by 4 bases and V by 8 bases; bases with no gene match: 9. Germline CDR1 and CDR2: MNHEY and SMNVEV (reference sequence). There are 15 residues in the CDR3.

The rearrangement links TRBV29-1 to TRBJ1-2; 8 bases are shared with TRBD1. V gave up 7 bases and J gave up 3 bases; unmatched junction bases: 7. This CDR3 comprises 13 residues. Per germline, CDR1 SQVTM and CDR2 ANQGSEA. The CDR3: CSAWTGSDYGYTF. CDR3 sequence (DNA): TGCAGCGCCTGGACAGGGTCGGACTATGGCTACACCTTC.

This clonotype showed up many times. CDR3 in DNA: TGCAGCGTTGCATCGACTAGCGGGGGAACGGATGAGCAGTTCTTC. Encoded protein: CSVASTSGGTDEQFF. The rearrangement joins TRBV29-1 to TRBJ2-1, with 12 positions matching TRBD2. There are 15 residues in the CDR3. The trim removed 4 bases at V and 8 bases at J, leaving 9 bases unmatched. The germline V gene encodes CDR1 SQVTM and CDR2 ANQGSEA.

The sample holds many counts of this clonotype. The chain carries TRBV2 and TRBJ1-4; 8 bases align to TRBD1. Germline V CDR1 and CDR2: SNHLY, FYNNEI. The CDR3 runs 12 residues. V trimming: 6 bases; J trimming: 10 bases; junction bases outside the gene matches: 4. The CDR3 spells CASRDRDGKLFF. The CDR3, as DNA: TGTGCCAGCAGGGACAGGGACGGAAAACTGTTTTTT.

The chain employs TRBV7-2 and TRBJ1-1; D is possibly TRBD1 (6 bases). Per the germline V gene, CDR1 is SGHTA and CDR2 is FQGNSA. The V and J ends lost 5 bases and 4 bases respectively, with 17 bases between them. The CDR3 covers 15 residues. The CDR3 coding sequence is TGTGCCAGCAGCCGCGAAAGGGGGGTCGGCACTGAAGCTTTCTTT. This sequence encodes CASSRERGVGTEAFF.

This rearrangement joins TRBV20-1 to TRBJ2-1; 12 bases map to TRBD2. The V gene's germline CDR1 is DFQATT and CDR2 SNEGSKA (reference sequence). The J segment lost 6 bases and the V segment lost 5 bases, leaving 8 bases of the junction unmatched. This CDR3 region has 15 residues. The CDR3 DNA is TGCAGTGCTCCGAAACTAGCGGGGGGCGGCAATGAGCAGTTCTTC. The encoded protein is CSAPKLAGGGNEQFF.

There are many counts of this clonotype. The V and J genes are TRBV5-1 and TRBJ2-7, with a weak D call TRBD1 (7 bases). Germline assignment: CDR1 SGHRS and CDR2 YFSETQ. Trimming removed 2 bases at V and 1 base at J, with 10 bases between. The CDR3 is 14 residues long. CDR3 nucleotides: TGCGCCAGCAGCTTCTCAGGGGGGTCCTACGAGCAGTACTTC. Translated: CASSFSGGSYEQYF.

This clonotype has a count of ten or more. The chain uses TRBV27 and TRBJ1-6, with a possible D match to TRBD1 (6 bases). CDR3 length equals 17 residues. Germline V lookup: CDR1 MNHEY, CDR2 SMNVEV (reference sequence). V was pared by 0 bases and J by 8 bases, with 17 bases between. The CDR3 region is CASSLSGWGRVDSPLHF. The DNA for the CDR3 is TGTGCCAGCAGTTTATCCGGCTGGGGGCGCGTGGATTCACCCCTCCACTTT.

This clonotype was observed at least ten times. The rearrangement joins TRBV7-3 to TRBJ2-1, with 8 bases identical to TRBD2. This CDR3 has 16 residues. V shed 5 bases and J 4 bases; nucleotides not matched to a gene: 10. From germline, CDR1 is SGHTA and CDR2 FQGTGA. The CDR3 coding sequence is TGTGCCAGCAGCCGTGGACTAGCACGGGGATACAATGAGCAGTTCTTC. Amino acid sequence: CASSRGLARGYNEQFF.

This clonotype was seen ten or more times. This chain uses TRBV12-3 or TRBV12-4 with TRBJ2-1; 8 bases agree with TRBD2. The CDR3 runs to 15 residues. With 1 base clipped from V and 2 bases from J, the junction kept 1 base outside the gene matches. The CDR3 DNA sequence: TGTGCCAGCAGTTTAGAAGCGGGAGCCTACAATGAGCAGTTCTTC. Encoded protein: CASSLEAGAYNEQFF.

This clonotype was seen many times. J is TRBJ1-1 and V is TRBV7-8, with D unresolved. V gave up 1 base and J gave up 1 base, with 10 bases separating them. This CDR3 comprises 15 residues. Germline CDR1 reads SGHVS; CDR2 reads FQNEAQ. In nucleotides, the CDR3 is TGTGCCAGCAGCTTAGTTTGGGGAGAGAACACTGAAGCTTTCTTT. Residues: CASSLVWGENTEAFF.

This clonotype occurred a few times. The J gene is TRBJ2-7, the V gene TRBV19, with D maybe TRBD1 (5 bases). CDR1 is LNHDA, CDR2 SQIVND, per germline (reference sequence). Deletions cut 4 bases from V and 0 bases from J, with 10 bases between. This CDR3 region has 14 residues. CDR3 DNA: TGTGCCAGTAGTAGGTTACAGGACTCCTACGAGCAGTACTTC. This sequence encodes CASSRLQDSYEQYF.